This T cell receptor (beta chain) was retrieved from a study of T cell responses to AZD1222 COVID-19 vaccine. The protocol was immunoSEQ multiplex PCR, while the TCRdb copy is restricted to in-frame clones and leaves out a portion. The sample lists 120,000 or so clones, roughly nine tenths seen once, with roughly 5.4% in the top ten. Notes on the study in general: A reported finding is that nearly half of spike-specific TCRs target unmutated variant regions.

A word on this clone: What it binds is not known.

This CDR3 is built from 13 residues. The V gene lost 5 bases and the J gene lost 6 bases, with 13 bases spanning the gap. The receptor's source is an adult in good health. J is TRBJ1-1 and V is TRBV12-3 or TRBV12-4; tentatively, D is TRBD1 (5 bases). The sequencing used peripheral blood, collected on day 0 of AZD1222 vaccination. CDR3 amino acids: CASSPGLRAEAFF. The CDR3, as DNA: TGTGCCAGCAGTCCCGGCCTCAGGGCTGAAGCTTTCTTT.